Listed below are T cell receptor beta chains from one sample, sequenced in a study of T cells in Graves' hyperthyroidism and ophthalmopathy. TCRdb used MiXCR to reprocess the multiplex PCR reads, holding one entry per CDR3 protein. The sample carries 250,000 to 300,000 distinct CDR3 sequences, approximately 15% recorded once. Material: blood. The receptors stem from a woman aged 60-75 years with Graves' ophthalmopathy. Both conserved end residues are part of each CDR3. The D gene is left open where the match is weak. Some rows mark clone size as missing; the rest say once, few, many or name a class of expanded clone.

clone_size d_call j_call v_call cdr3_nt cdr3_aa
. . TRBJ1-1 TRBV12-3/TRBV12-4 TGTGCCAGCAGTTTCTCCGGTTCGAACACTGAAGCTTTCTTT CASSFSGSNTEAFF
many TRBD1 TRBJ2-7 TRBV10-3 TGTGCCATCAGTGAGCCTTCGGACAGGCAGTCCTACGAGCAGTACTTC CAISEPSDRQSYEQYF
. TRBD1 TRBJ1-3 TRBV4-2 TGTGCCAGCAATCCCGGGGACAGGAGCTCTGGAAACACCATATATTTT CASNPGDRSSGNTIYF
many TRBD2 TRBJ2-7 TRBV7-2 TGTGCCAGCAGCCCAGGGACTAGCGGGGGGCCCTCCTACGAGCAGTACTTC CASSPGTSGGPSYEQYF
many TRBD1 TRBJ2-3 TRBV9 TGTGCCAGCAGCGTAGAGGGGGCGCGATCAGATACGCAGTATTTT CASSVEGARSDTQYF
few . TRBJ2-3 TRBV11-2 TGTGCCAGCAGCTCCTTACCGACAGGAACTAGCACAGATACGCAGTATTTT CASSSLPTGTSTDTQYF
few . TRBJ2-5 TRBV20-1 TGCAGTGCTGCGAAGGCAGAGGGAACGGGGACCCAGTACTTC CSAAKAEGTGTQYF
. . TRBJ2-7 TRBV7-2 TGTGCCAGCAGCTTTTCACCCGGGGACCCCTCCTACGAGCAGTACTTC CASSFSPGDPSYEQYF
. . TRBJ2-4 TRBV12-3/TRBV12-4 TGTGCCAGCAGTTTAGCCCCCGACAAAAACATTCAGTACTTC CASSLAPDKNIQYF
many TRBD2 TRBJ2-1 TRBV20-1 TGCAGTGCGGCTGACAGGGGACTAGCGGGAGGAAATGAGCAGTTCTTC CSAADRGLAGGNEQFF
many TRBD1 TRBJ2-1 TRBV28 TGTGCCAGCAGACTGGGACAGACGCAGTACAATGAGCAGTTCTTC CASRLGQTQYNEQFF
few TRBD1 TRBJ2-6 TRBV18 TGTGCCAGCTCACCAGGGACAGGGGGCTCTGGGGCCAACGTCCTGACTTTC CASSPGTGGSGANVLTF
many TRBD1 TRBJ1-1 TRBV7-2 TGTGCCAGCAGCCCCCCGGGACAGGGTAGGACTGAAGCTTTCTTT CASSPPGQGRTEAFF
few . TRBJ1-4 TRBV20-1 TGCAGTGCTCATCAGGAATCGAATGAAAAACTGTTTTTT CSAHQESNEKLFF
. . TRBJ2-3 TRBV20-1 TGCAGTGCTATTGACGGGGAGCGTTACACAGATACGCAGTATTTT CSAIDGERYTDTQYF
many . TRBJ2-5 TRBV30 TGTGCCTGGGCAAACCCCTCCTGGGGCTACTCGACGGGGGAGACCCAGTACTTC CAWANPSWGYSTGETQYF
many . TRBJ1-2 TRBV2 TGTGCCAGCAGTGAAGCGCCGGGGTCACCCTATGGCTACACCTTC CASSEAPGSPYGYTF
few TRBD1 TRBJ1-1 TRBV5-1 TGCGCCAGCAGCTTTAGACAGGGGGGAGAGGCTGAAGCTTTCTTT CASSFRQGGEAEAFF
many TRBD1 TRBJ2-7 TRBV4-2 TGTGCCAGCGACCCGGGACAGGGGACCTACGAGCAGTACTTC CASDPGQGTYEQYF
. . TRBJ2-1 TRBV12-3/TRBV12-4 TGTGCCAGCAGCGTCTTAAGCGACGCCTCCTACAATGAGCAGTTCTTC CASSVLSDASYNEQFF
. . TRBJ1-1 TRBV4-2 TGTGCCAGCAGCCTTACCCAGGGACGGACTGAAGCTTTCTTT CASSLTQGRTEAFF
. . TRBJ2-7 TRBV11-3 TGTGCCAGCAGCTCCATTTTCCTCCAGGGGTCCCCGGGCGAGCAGTACTTC CASSSIFLQGSPGEQYF
. . TRBJ2-7 TRBV5-4 TGTGCCAGCAGCTTTTCGAGTCCTAACGAGCAGTACTTC CASSFSSPNEQYF
many TRBD2 TRBJ2-1 TRBV9 TGTGCCAGCAGCGTAGGGTGGTCTAGCGGTAACAATGAGCAGTTCTTC CASSVGWSSGNNEQFF
many . TRBJ2-5 TRBV5-8 TGTGCCAGCAGCTCCGGACAGTTGGCGACCCAGTACTTC CASSSGQLATQYF
. . TRBJ2-7 TRBV6-2/TRBV6-3 TGTGCCAGCAGTTACTCCCCTGAGGGGGCCTACGAGCAGTACTTC CASSYSPEGAYEQYF
. . TRBJ1-4 TRBV2 TGTGCCAGCGGGGGACGGGAAAAACTGTTTTTT CASGGREKLFF
. . TRBJ2-1 TRBV19 TGTGCCAGTAGTATAGTATTCGGCAGGGGCTCCTACAATGAGCAGTTCTTC CASSIVFGRGSYNEQFF
many . TRBJ2-6 TRBV28 TGTGCCAGCAGCCCGAGGACCGGTTTCTCTGGGGCCAACGTCCTGACTTTC CASSPRTGFSGANVLTF
few . TRBJ1-5 TRBV19 TGTGCCAGTAGTATAGTGACCTTTTATAGCAATCAGCCCCAGCATTTT CASSIVTFYSNQPQHF
. TRBD1 TRBJ2-1 TRBV4-3 TGCGCCAGCAGCCCCTCCGGGACAGGGGGCCGAAATGAGCAGTTCTTC CASSPSGTGGRNEQFF
many TRBD1 TRBJ2-2 TRBV6-2/TRBV6-3 TGTGCGAGTTGGGACAGGACCGCGAACACCGGGGAGCTGTTTTTT CASWDRTANTGELFF
few TRBD2 TRBJ2-3 TRBV6-5 TGTGCCAGCAGTTACTCGAAAGGACTAGCGGGAGTCGCCACAGATACGCAGTATTTT CASSYSKGLAGVATDTQYF
many TRBD1 TRBJ1-2 TRBV20-1 TGCAGTGCTAGAGCCCCGTCCCCAGGGACAGGAGCTTATGGCTACACCTTC CSARAPSPGTGAYGYTF
many TRBD1 TRBJ1-2 TRBV5-1 TGCGCCAGCAGCCCGCCCCAGGGGGACTATGGCTACACCTTC CASSPPQGDYGYTF
. . TRBJ2-5 TRBV4-3 TGCGCCATCAGCCAAGACCCAGGGAGCTTCCAAGAGACCCAGTACTTC CAISQDPGSFQETQYF
many . TRBJ1-1 TRBV18 TGTGCCAGCTCACCGGAGAACACTGAAGCTTTCTTT CASSPENTEAFF